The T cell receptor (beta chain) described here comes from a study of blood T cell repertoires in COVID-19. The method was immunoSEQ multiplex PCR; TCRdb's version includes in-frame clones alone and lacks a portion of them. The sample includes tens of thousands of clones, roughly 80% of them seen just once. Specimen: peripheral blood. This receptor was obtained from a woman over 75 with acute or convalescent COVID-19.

As DNA, the CDR3 is TGTGCCAGCTCACCGACAGGGGGCGCTTCTGGGGCCAACGTCCTGACTTTC. Translating it yields CASSPTGGASGANVLTF. The chain joins TRBV18 to TRBJ2-6, with 10 bases that match TRBD1. The trim removed 3 bases at V and 1 base at J, leaving 3 bases unmatched. The CDR3 has 17 residues. Germline CDR1 reads KGHSH; CDR2 reads LQKENI.